These 26 T cell receptor beta chains share one sample of origin, sequenced in a study of shared clonotypes between healthy human individuals. The protocol was immunoSEQ multiplex PCR, while the TCRdb copy is restricted to in-frame clones and leaves out a portion. The table has approximately 340,000 clones, approximately 79% seen once. Source material: memory CD4+ T cells sorted from blood. Documented subset: CD45RA-negative fraction. The receptors stem from a man aged 25-40 years in good health.

In DNA, the CDR3 is TGTGCCAGCAGCTCATACACAGATACGCAGTATTTT. Translation gives CASSSYTDTQYF. V and J are TRBV5-4 and TRBJ2-3; D gene ambiguous. This CDR3 comprises 12 residues. Trimming pared 3 bases from V and 2 bases from J, leaving 4 bases between. Germline-derived CDR1 and CDR2 are SGHNT and YYREEE (reference sequence).

This chain links TRBV28 with TRBJ2-7; TRBD1 agrees at 7 bases. Germline assignment: CDR1 MDHEN and CDR2 SYDVKM. Unmatched junction bases numbered 17, after V lost 6 bases and J lost 9 bases. The length of the CDR3 is 15 residues. In DNA form, the CDR3 reads TGTGCCAGCAGCATAAGGGGACAGTCAGGAAGGGGGCAGTACTTC. Residues: CASSIRGQSGRGQYF.

The chain has TRBV7-3 and TRBJ1-5, with TRBD1 matching over 8 bases. The CDR3 runs 13 residues. The germline gives CDR1 SGHTA, CDR2 FQGTGA. The ends lost 3 bases at V and 5 bases at J; junction bases unmatched: 0. The DNA for the CDR3 is TGTGCCAGCAGCTTGACAGGGGATCAGCCCCAGCATTTT. As protein: CASSLTGDQPQHF.

V is TRBV5-1 and J is TRBJ2-1; 10 positions agree with TRBD2. The CDR3 spans 15 residues. V was pared by 1 base and J by 10 bases, with 8 bases of the junction left unmatched. Looked up from germline, CDR1 is SGHRS and CDR2 is YFSETQ. In DNA form, the CDR3 reads TGCGCCAGCAGCTTGCTCAAAGCGGGAGGGGGAGAGCAGTTCTTC. Translation gives CASSLLKAGGGEQFF.

The rearrangement links TRBV5-6 to TRBJ2-5, with a tentative D call TRBD2 (5 bases). The CDR3 contains 14 residues. The germline CDR1 and CDR2 sequences are SGHDT and YYEEEE. V was shortened by 1 base and J by 4 bases, with 11 bases between the two germline ends. The CDR3 coding sequence is TGTGCCAGCAGCTTGAATGAGGGTTTAGAGACCCAGTACTTC. The encoded protein is CASSLNEGLETQYF.

This chain connects TRBV11-1 to TRBJ2-5; 13 nucleotides match TRBD2. Germline CDR1 and CDR2: SGHAT and FQDESV (reference sequence). J lost 4 bases, V lost 4 bases, and 12 bases had no gene match. The CDR3 totals 18 residues. The CDR3 sequence: CASSSGLAGNGGTETQYF. The CDR3 nucleotides are TGTGCCAGCAGCTCGGGACTAGCGGGAAATGGAGGGACAGAGACCCAGTACTTC.

V and J are TRBV28 and TRBJ2-7; 10 bases line up with TRBD1. This CDR3 region has 14 residues. CDR1 and CDR2 from the germline V gene are MDHEN and SYDVKM. Losses at the gene ends were 7 bases for V and 4 bases for J; bases not matched to a gene: 7. The CDR3 nucleotides read TGTGCCAGCAAACCCGAGGGACAGGGGTACGAGCAGTACTTC. Translation gives CASKPEGQGYEQYF.

The J gene is TRBJ1-4, the V gene TRBV28, with D unresolved. This CDR3 has 15 residues. Trimming removed 5 bases at V and 5 bases at J, with 15 bases between. The germline CDR1 and CDR2 sequences are MDHEN and SYDVKM. CDR3 coding DNA: TGTGCCAGCAGTCCCTCGGCGCGACCCAATGAAAAACTGTTTTTT. This codes for CASSPSARPNEKLFF.

The rearrangement links TRBV29-1 to TRBJ2-2, with 7 bases aligning to TRBD2. The CDR3 length is 17 residues. The trim removed 6 bases at V and 0 bases at J, leaving 13 bases unmatched. Looked up from germline, CDR1 is SQVTM and CDR2 is ANQGSEA. The CDR3 loop reads CSVKGLAGGTNTGELFF. CDR3 nucleotide sequence: TGCAGCGTAAAGGGCCTGGCCGGGGGGACGAACACCGGGGAGCTGTTTTTT.

This clone was counted a single time. The chain employs TRBV25-1 and TRBJ1-2; tentative D call: TRBD1 (6 bases). V dropped 2 bases and J dropped 3 bases, with 10 bases sitting between them. This CDR3 contains 14 residues. Germline V lookup: CDR1 MGHDK, CDR2 SYGVNS. The CDR3 loop is CASSETGLYYGYTF. In DNA form, the CDR3 reads TGTGCCAGCAGTGAAACAGGGTTGTACTATGGCTACACCTTC.

This clone was picked up a small number of times. CDR3 loop: CASSLGFDNSPLHF. The CDR3 DNA reads TGTGCCAGCAGCTTGGGTTTCGATAATTCACCCCTCCACTTT. The rearrangement uses TRBV5-6 and TRBJ1-6; no clear D. Germline V gene sequence: CDR1 SGHDT, CDR2 YYEEEE. Trimming shortened V by 0 bases and J by 5 bases, and 6 bases separated the two germline ends. CDR3 length: 14 residues.

The chain uses TRBV7-2 and TRBJ2-1; the match to TRBD2 covers 12 bases. Germline-derived CDR1 and CDR2 are SGHTA and FQGNSA. The CDR3 loop spans 16 amino acids. Losses at the gene ends were 2 bases for V and 6 bases for J; bases not matched to a gene: 5. The DNA for the CDR3 is TGTGCCAGCAGCTTATTACCGGGACTAGCGGGCAATGAGCAGTTCTTC. Protein product: CASSLLPGLAGNEQFF.

Comment on this clone: The sample contains more than one DNA sequence encoding this CDR3. The chain employs TRBV29-1 and TRBJ2-3, with 7 bases identical to TRBD1. The CDR3 has 12 amino acids. Germline CDR1 is SQVTM and CDR2 is ANQGSEA. With 5 bases clipped from V and 4 bases from J, the junction kept 3 bases outside the gene matches. The CDR3 protein is CSVRQGADTQYF. Written as DNA, the CDR3 is TGCAGCGTTAGGCAGGGGGCAGATACGCAGTATTTT.

The J gene is TRBJ2-5, the V gene TRBV7-9; the D gene is possibly TRBD2 (5 bases). The germline V gene has CDR1 SEHNR and CDR2 FQNEAQ (reference sequence). With 5 bases removed from V and 1 base from J, the gap between germline ends came to 11 bases. The CDR3 is made up of 14 amino acids. CDR3 DNA: TGTGCCAGCAGCCGGGGTGTGTCCCAAGAGACCCAGTACTTC. This sequence encodes CASSRGVSQETQYF.

The chain couples TRBV18 to TRBJ2-3, with a tentative D call TRBD2 (6 bases). Trimming removed 1 base at V and 0 bases at J, with 11 bases between. Germline CDR1 reads KGHSH; CDR2 reads LQKENI. The CDR3 runs to 16 residues. DNA for the CDR3: TGTGCCAGCTCACCACGGGCGGGAACTAGCACAGATACGCAGTATTTT. Translating gives CASSPRAGTSTDTQYF.

This chain's CDR3 is CASSLTPGQGHEQYF. CDR3 DNA: TGTGCCAGCAGCTTGACTCCGGGACAGGGACACGAGCAGTACTTC. V usage is TRBV11-2 and J usage is TRBJ2-7; 9 nucleotides agree with TRBD1. The CDR3 loop spans 15 amino acids. Per germline, CDR1 SGHAT and CDR2 FQNNGV. V trimming: 3 bases; J trimming: 5 bases; junction bases outside the gene matches: 8.

The rearrangement joins TRBV5-6 to TRBJ1-2, with D perhaps TRBD1 (5 bases). Trimming shortened V by 0 bases and J by 5 bases, and 14 bases separated the two germline ends. The length of the CDR3 is 15 residues. Germline CDR1 is SGHDT and CDR2 is YYEEEE. CDR3 sequence (DNA): TGTGCCAGCAGCTTGGTCCAGGGCCCGGGGTATGGCTACACCTTC. As protein: CASSLVQGPGYGYTF.

V usage is TRBV5-1 and J usage is TRBJ2-3; D remains unclear. The CDR3 has 11 amino acids. From germline, CDR1 is SGHRS and CDR2 YFSETQ. Trimming removed 5 bases at V and 6 bases at J, with 7 bases between. The CDR3 DNA sequence: TGCGCCAGCAGTGCGCTGGATACGCAGTATTTT. It is translated as CASSALDTQYF.

The V call is TRBV6-9, the J call TRBJ2-7; weak D call: TRBD2 (5 bases). The CDR3 consists of 15 residues. Germline assignment: CDR1 MNHGY and CDR2 SVAAGI. V shed 3 bases and J shed 5 bases, with 17 bases lying between them. For the CDR3, the DNA is TGTGCCAGCAGTTACGAATCGGGGTTGTGGGACGAGCAGTACTTC. It specifies CASSYESGLWDEQYF.

V is TRBV5-6 and J is TRBJ2-1; 12 bases fit TRBD2. The CDR3 sequence is 18 residues long. CDR1 and CDR2 (germline): SGHDT, YYEEEE. Germline trimming cut 3 bases from V and 0 bases from J; bases unmatched to any gene: 7. The CDR3 protein is CASSYGLAGLSSYNEQFF. CDR3 coding DNA: TGTGCCAGCAGCTACGGACTAGCGGGGCTTAGCTCCTACAATGAGCAGTTCTTC.

The chain recombines TRBV30 with TRBJ1-3; D is perhaps TRBD1 (5 bases). The CDR3 length is 15 residues. The V end lost 4 bases, the J end lost 4 bases, and 17 bases lay between the germline ends. CDR1 GTSNPN and CDR2 SVGIG come from the germline V gene (reference sequence). In nucleotides, the CDR3 is TGTGCCTGGACCGTAGGGGTCCTGAGGGGAAACACCATATATTTT. This sequence encodes CAWTVGVLRGNTIYF.

This chain links TRBV11-3 with TRBJ2-7, with 10 bases that match TRBD2. The CDR3 length is 13 residues. The V gene end was trimmed by 5 bases and the J gene end by 9 bases; junction bases not matched to a gene: 7. The germline CDR1 and CDR2 sequences are SGHNT and YENEEA. The CDR3 region has the DNA TGTGCCAGCAGCACAGAGACTAGCGGGCGGCAGTACTTC. Translation: CASSTETSGRQYF.

CDR3 DNA: TGTGCCAGCAGCTCCCTAACAGGAACTACTAACTATGGCTACACCTTC. It codes for CASSSLTGTTNYGYTF. The chain combines TRBV5-4 with TRBJ1-2; D is possibly TRBD1 (5 bases). CDR3 length: 16 amino acids. V lost 3 bases and J 0 bases, leaving 15 bases between the germline ends. From germline, CDR1 is SGHNT and CDR2 YYREEE (reference sequence).

This clone was counted once. V usage is TRBV7-9 and J usage is TRBJ2-7, with TRBD2 matching over 7 bases. Trimming at V came to 4 bases and at J to 9 bases, leaving 15 bases not matched to a gene. The CDR3 spans 15 residues. Germline-derived CDR1 and CDR2 are SEHNR and FQNEAQ (reference sequence). CDR3 sequence: CASSSSAGVHHGQYF. The CDR3 bases are TGTGCCAGCAGCTCAAGCGCGGGAGTTCATCACGGGCAGTACTTC.

This clone was seen ten or more times. Here the CDR3 reads CAISGKTTSGNYNEQFF. The CDR3 DNA sequence: TGTGCCATCAGTGGAAAAACGACTAGCGGAAATTACAATGAGCAGTTCTTC. This chain connects TRBV10-3 to TRBJ2-1; 9 bases line up with TRBD2. V gave up 4 bases and J gave up 4 bases; unmatched junction bases: 11. This CDR3 has 17 amino acids. Germline values: CDR1 ENHRY, CDR2 SYGVKD.

This clone has more than one count but fewer than ten. V is TRBV9 and J is TRBJ2-1; D is possibly TRBD2 (5 bases). Germline values: CDR1 SGDLS, CDR2 YYNGEE. V shed 0 bases and J shed 7 bases, with 14 bases lying between them. This CDR3 is built from 15 residues. CDR3 protein: CASSVAGMGINEQFF. Here the CDR3 DNA reads TGTGCCAGCAGCGTAGCCGGGATGGGAATAAATGAGCAGTTCTTC.